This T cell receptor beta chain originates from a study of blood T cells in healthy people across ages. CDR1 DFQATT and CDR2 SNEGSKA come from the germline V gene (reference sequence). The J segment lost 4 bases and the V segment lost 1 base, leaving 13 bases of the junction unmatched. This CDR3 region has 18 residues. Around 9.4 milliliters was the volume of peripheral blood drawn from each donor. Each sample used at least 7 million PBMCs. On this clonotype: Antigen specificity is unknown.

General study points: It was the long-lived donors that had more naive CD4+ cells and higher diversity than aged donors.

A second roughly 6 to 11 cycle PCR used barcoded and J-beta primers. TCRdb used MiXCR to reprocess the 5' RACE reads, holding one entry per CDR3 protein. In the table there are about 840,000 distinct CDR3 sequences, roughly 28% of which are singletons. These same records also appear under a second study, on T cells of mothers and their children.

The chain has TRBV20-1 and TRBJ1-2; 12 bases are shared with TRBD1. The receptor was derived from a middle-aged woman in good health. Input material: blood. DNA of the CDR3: TGCAGTGCTAGAGCCACTGACCGGGACAGGGGGCACGTCTATGGCTACACCTTC. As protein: CSARATDRDRGHVYGYTF.